The 32 T cell receptor beta chains below were found in one sample sequenced in a study of cytomegalovirus exposure and HLA in healthy donors. A multiplex PCR was run with 60 Vbeta primers and 13 Jbeta primers. Clones were read by immunoSEQ multiplex PCR, and TCRdb kept only the in-frame ones, dropping some. In the table there are under 130,000 clones, around 75% of which are singletons. Sequencing was performed on PBMCs. The receptors here all came from a man aged 25-45 years in good health and CMV-seropositive.

With respect to this clone: The junction differs from germline at one of its ends, possibly a read error. The same CDR3 can be traced to other DNA sequences in this sample. The chain is built from TRBV9 and TRBJ1-1; D possibly corresponds to TRBD1 (6 bases). There are 14 residues in the CDR3. Germline assignment: CDR1 SGDLS and CDR2 YYNGEE. As DNA, the CDR3 is TGTGCCAGCAGCCCTTCCACCGGGGACACTGAGGCTTTCTTT. Its protein product is CASSPSTGDTEAFF. Drawing the rest from reference TRBV9 and TRBJ1-1, the complete variable domain is DSGVTQTPKHLITATGQRVTLRCSPRSGDLSVYWYQQSLDQGLQFLIQYYNGEERAKGNILERFSAQQFPDLHSELNLSSLELGDSALYFCASSPSTGDTEAFFGQGTRLTVV.

The J gene is TRBJ2-7, the V gene TRBV19; 15 nucleotides line up with TRBD2. V lost 5 bases, J lost 2 bases, and 7 bases stayed unmatched. CDR1 and CDR2 (germline): LNHDA, SQIVND (reference sequence). This CDR3 has 17 amino acids. CDR3 region: CASSSRTSGGAPYEQYF. CDR3 bases: TGTGCCAGTAGTTCGCGGACTAGCGGGGGGGCCCCCTACGAGCAGTACTTC.

V and J are TRBV9 and TRBJ1-1, with 10 bases lining up with TRBD1. The CDR3 extends over 15 amino acids. The germline V gene encodes CDR1 SGDLS and CDR2 YYNGEE. The ends lost 3 bases at V and 5 bases at J; junction bases unmatched: 7. The CDR3 spells CASSESWGQGTEAFF. The CDR3 DNA follows: TGTGCCAGCAGCGAAAGCTGGGGACAGGGGACTGAAGCTTTCTTT.

The chain couples TRBV7-8 to TRBJ1-1, with D tentatively TRBD1 (6 bases). This CDR3 spans 14 amino acids. Germline loops: CDR1 SGHVS, CDR2 FQNEAQ. V was cut by 1 base and J by 6 bases, with 12 bases left in between. As DNA, the CDR3 is TGTGCCAGCAGCTTAGGGAGACAGGCCGCTGAAGCTTTCTTT. It encodes CASSLGRQAAEAFF.

This clone appeared a few times. The rearrangement joins TRBV5-4 to TRBJ1-1, with D tentatively TRBD1 (5 bases). Germline CDR1 SGHNT, CDR2 YYREEE (reference sequence). The CDR3 has 15 amino acids. The ends were cut back, 2 bases at V and 6 bases at J, with 17 bases in the middle. This chain's CDR3 is CASSFFGGRIAEAFF. DNA of the CDR3: TGTGCCAGCAGCTTTTTCGGGGGTAGGATCGCTGAAGCTTTCTTT.

The J gene is TRBJ2-7, the V gene TRBV4-2; 9 bases map to TRBD2. With 3 bases clipped from V and 2 bases from J, the junction kept 5 bases outside the gene matches. Germline V gene data show CDR1 as LGHNA and CDR2 as YNFKEQ. CDR3 size: 15 residues. The CDR3 here is CASSQAGGVTYEQYF. DNA for the CDR3: TGTGCCAGCAGCCAGGCGGGGGGGGTGACCTACGAGCAGTACTTC.

This clone is a singleton in its sample. CDR3 DNA: TGTGCCAGCTCACCCTCATCGGGGGATCAGCCCCAGCATTTT. Its protein is CASSPSSGDQPQHF. The chain joins TRBV18 to TRBJ1-5, with a possible D match to TRBD1 (5 bases). Germline V gene lookup returns CDR1 KGHSH and CDR2 LQKENI. The V and J ends lost 3 bases and 5 bases respectively, with 11 bases between them. The CDR3 runs to 14 residues.

The chain links TRBV5-6 to TRBJ1-5; D possibly corresponds to TRBD1 (6 bases). Trimming stripped 2 bases from V and 3 bases from J, with 9 bases between. This CDR3 is 14 amino acids long. The germline V gene encodes CDR1 SGHDT and CDR2 YYEEEE. CDR3 DNA: TGTGCCAGCAGCTTAGGACAGATCAATCAGCCCCAGCATTTT. It yields the protein CASSLGQINQPQHF.

This clone was recorded only once. The chain is built from TRBV5-1 and TRBJ1-1; D might be TRBD1 (5 bases). Per the germline V gene, CDR1 is SGHRS and CDR2 is YFSETQ. V was clipped by 0 bases and J by 2 bases, with 8 bases between them. This CDR3 comprises 14 residues. The CDR3 DNA sequence: TGCGCCAGCAGCTTGGGACAGTACAACACTGAAGCTTTCTTT. This translates into CASSLGQYNTEAFF. Full variable domain (outside the CDR3, taken from reference TRBV5-1 and TRBJ1-1): KAGVTQTPRYLIKTRGQQVTLSCSPISGHRSVSWYQQTPGQGLQFLFEYFSETQRNKGNFPGRFSGRQFSNSRSEMNVSTLELGDSALYLCASSLGQYNTEAFFGQGTRLTVV.

This clone came up a few times. J is TRBJ2-5 and V is TRBV4-1; 7 nucleotides align to TRBD2. TRBJ2-7 matches the DNA end more closely, so the J call is doubtful. CDR1 MGHRA and CDR2 YSYEKL come from the germline V gene. CDR3 size: 15 residues. CDR3: CASSQENGGGYEQYF. The CDR3 DNA sequence: TGCGCCAGCAGCCAAGAAAATGGGGGGGGCTACGAGCAGTACTTC.

Remarks on this clone: The junction and the germline gene differ at one end; a read error may be behind it. Other nucleotide sequences from this sample produce the same CDR3. The CDR3 DNA reads as TGTGCCAGCAGTTATAGGGGACAGGGTAATTCCCCCCTCCACTTT. Its translation is CASSYRGQGNSPLHF. The chain uses TRBV28 and TRBJ1-6, with 9 bases matching TRBD1. Germline CDR1 and CDR2: MDHEN and SYDVKM. The CDR3 is 15 amino acids.

The V gene is TRBV2, the J gene TRBJ2-2, with 9 bases identical to TRBD1. Trimming took 6 bases from V and 4 from J; bases not matched to a gene: 9. Germline CDR1 SNHLY, CDR2 FYNNEI. The CDR3 has 16 amino acids. CDR3 DNA: TGTGCCAGCAGCAAGACCGGGACAGGGTCCACCGGGGAGCTGTTTTTT. Amino acid sequence: CASSKTGTGSTGELFF.

V is TRBV2 and J is TRBJ1-3, with 8 bases that match TRBD1. The germline gives CDR1 SNHLY, CDR2 FYNNEI. The length of the CDR3 is 15 residues. Trimming at V came to 5 bases and at J to 4 bases, leaving 7 bases not matched to a gene. The CDR3 sequence is CASSSDRGYGNTIYF. The CDR3 DNA sequence: TGTGCCAGCAGTTCTGACAGGGGTTACGGAAACACCATATATTTT. Based on the CDR3 plus reference TRBV2 and TRBJ1-3, the full variable domain is EPEVTQTPSHQVTQMGQEVILRCVPISNHLYFYWYRQILGQKVEFLVSFYNNEISEKSEIFDDQFSVERPDGSNFTLKIRSTKLEDSAMYFCASSSDRGYGNTIYFGEGSWLTVV.

J is TRBJ2-7 and V is TRBV6-6; perhaps TRBD2 as D (5 bases). This CDR3 contains 12 residues. The V and J ends lost 6 bases and 4 bases respectively, with 10 bases between them. Germline V gives CDR1 MNHNY, CDR2 SVGAGI (reference sequence). The CDR3 region has the DNA TGTGCCAGCAGCCCCGGGAATTACGAGCAGTACTTC. Amino acid sequence: CASSPGNYEQYF.

The V call is TRBV10-2, the J call TRBJ2-5; 13 bases are a match to TRBD2. Germline V lookup: CDR1 WSHSY, CDR2 SAAADI. This CDR3 has 15 residues. V lost 7 bases, J lost 5 bases, and 7 bases stayed unmatched. The CDR3 region has the DNA TGCGCCAGCACCCCGACTAGCGGGGGGAGGGAGACCCAGTACTTC. Translated, it gives CASTPTSGGRETQYF.

V is TRBV6-6 and J is TRBJ2-5, with D possibly being TRBD2 (5 bases). V was clipped by 0 bases and J by 0 bases, with 8 bases between them. This CDR3 contains 15 residues. Germline CDR1 and CDR2: MNHNY and SVGAGI (reference sequence). Written as DNA, the CDR3 is TGTGCCAGCAGTTACTCGGCGGGCCACCAAGAGACCCAGTACTTC. Translation: CASSYSAGHQETQYF.

In the case of this clone: Different DNA sequences within this sample yield the same CDR3. This chain joins TRBV5-1 and TRBJ2-2; 8 nucleotides line up with TRBD2. Losses at the gene ends were 4 bases for V and 4 bases for J; bases not matched to a gene: 9. Germline-derived CDR1 and CDR2 are SGHRS and YFSETQ. This CDR3 comprises 16 residues. The CDR3 region has the DNA TGCGCCAGCAGCCTCCCGGGAGGGGGGATCACCGGGGAGCTGTTTTTT. Its protein is CASSLPGGGITGELFF.

This rearrangement joins TRBV15 to TRBJ2-3, with D possibly matching TRBD1 (6 bases). Germline loops: CDR1 LNHNV, CDR2 YYDKDF (reference sequence). The CDR3 extends over 15 amino acids. Trimming pared 0 bases from V and 3 bases from J, leaving 10 bases between. As DNA, the CDR3 is TGTGCCACCAGCAGAGAGGGGGCACCAACAGATACGCAGTATTTT. Its protein is CATSREGAPTDTQYF.

The V call is TRBV4-1, the J call TRBJ2-2; 7 positions match TRBD2. Trimming at V came to 3 bases and at J to 4 bases, leaving 11 bases not matched to a gene. Germline CDR1 and CDR2: MGHRA and YSYEKL. This CDR3 has 17 amino acids. CDR3 sequence reads: CASSHLERTRSTGELFF. DNA for the CDR3: TGCGCCAGCAGCCACCTAGAAAGGACTAGGAGCACCGGGGAGCTGTTTTTT.

The rearrangement joins TRBV7-9 to TRBJ2-5, with 7 bases fitting TRBD1. The J call could be wrong; TRBJ2-7 is a better fit for the DNA end. This CDR3 contains 14 residues. CDR1 is SEHNR, CDR2 FQNEAQ, per germline (reference sequence). Written as DNA, the CDR3 is TGTGCCAGCAGCCTTCCGGGACAGACCTACGAGCAGTACTTC. Its translation: CASSLPGQTYEQYF.

The gene calls are TRBV6-6 and TRBJ1-2; D call uncertain. The CDR3 loop spans 13 amino acids. With 2 bases removed from V and 2 bases from J, the gap between germline ends came to 6 bases. The germline CDR1 and CDR2 sequences are MNHNY and SVGAGI (reference sequence). CDR3 in amino acids: CASSYEGNYGYTF. The CDR3 DNA reads TGTGCCAGCAGTTACGAGGGAAACTATGGCTACACCTTC.

With respect to this clone: Within the sample, other DNA sequences also encode this same CDR3. V usage is TRBV2 and J usage is TRBJ1-1; D is unclear. V was clipped by 6 bases and J by 0 bases, with 8 bases between them. This CDR3 spans 13 amino acids. Germline CDR1 and CDR2: SNHLY and FYNNEI. The CDR3 region has the DNA TGTGCCAGCAGCCGAGAATTGAACACTGAAGCTTTCTTT. This gives the protein CASSRELNTEAFF.

The chain is built from TRBV29-1 and TRBJ2-5; D remains ambiguous. The DNA end is a closer match to TRBJ2-7, so the J assignment may be wrong. The length of the CDR3 is 13 residues. Germline-derived CDR1 and CDR2 are SQVTM and ANQGSEA. CDR3 bases: TGCAGCGTTGAAGATCAGTGGGACTACGAGCAGTACTTC. As protein: CSVEDQWDYEQYF.

This clone was recorded once. The rearrangement links TRBV7-2 to TRBJ2-3; possible D gene TRBD1, 7 bases. In germline, CDR1 is SGHTA, CDR2 FQGNSA. The CDR3 runs to 12 residues. The V and J ends lost 1 base and 15 bases respectively, with 14 bases between them. In DNA, the CDR3 is TGTGCCAGCAGCTTAGATCGCAGGGGGGAATATTTT. Encoded protein: CASSLDRRGEYF.

This clone was seen more than once but under ten times. The CDR3 spells CASSYYSTALNTEAFF. The CDR3 DNA reads TGTGCCAGCAGTTATTATTCGACAGCGTTGAACACTGAAGCTTTCTTT. The J gene is TRBJ1-1, the V gene TRBV6-6; weak D call: TRBD1 (5 bases). V was clipped by 3 bases and J by 0 bases, with 14 bases between them. There are 16 residues in the CDR3. Germline CDR1 is MNHNY and CDR2 is SVGAGI (reference sequence).

The DNA for the CDR3 is TGTGCCAGCAGTTACCGGGACAGGGGGTACGAGCAGTACTTC. Translation gives CASSYRDRGYEQYF. This chain links TRBV9 with TRBJ2-7, with 11 bases that match TRBD1. CDR3 length equals 14 residues. Germline CDR1 SGDLS, CDR2 YYNGEE. J gave up 4 bases and V 5 bases, and 5 bases lay outside the gene matches.

J is TRBJ2-1 and V is TRBV5-1; D is uncertain. The CDR3 length is 16 residues. Germline assignment: CDR1 SGHRS and CDR2 YFSETQ. V dropped 1 base and J dropped 0 bases, with 11 bases sitting between them. This chain's CDR3 is CASSLMAQSSYNEQFF. CDR3 in DNA: TGCGCCAGCAGCTTGATGGCACAAAGCTCCTACAATGAGCAGTTCTTC.

The CDR3 spells CASSWDRDYGYTF. The CDR3 nucleotides read TGTGCCAGCAGCTGGGACAGGGACTATGGCTACACCTTC. The chain recombines TRBV5-4 with TRBJ1-2; 9 bases are a match to TRBD1. This CDR3 spans 13 amino acids. V shed 3 bases, J shed 3 bases, and the junction held 0 bases outside the gene matches. Germline V lookup: CDR1 SGHNT, CDR2 YYREEE (reference sequence).

The rearrangement links TRBV19 to TRBJ1-2, with a weak D call TRBD1 (5 bases). Germline CDR1 reads LNHDA; CDR2 reads SQIVND (reference sequence). V was shortened by 4 bases and J by 7 bases, with 13 bases between the two germline ends. The CDR3 sequence is 13 residues long. The CDR3 DNA sequence: TGTGCCAGTAGTAACTATCAGGGTGGTGGCTACACCTTC. The encoded protein is CASSNYQGGGYTF.

This clone was observed once. The V and J genes are TRBV4-3 and TRBJ1-1, with D unresolved. V lost 6 bases to trimming and J lost 1 base, with 9 bases between them. This CDR3 contains 13 residues. Germline V lookup: CDR1 LGHNA, CDR2 YSLEER. The CDR3 DNA reads TGCGCCAGCAGTGATAGTCCGAACACTGAAGCTTTCTTT. Translation: CASSDSPNTEAFF.

This clone is a singleton in its sample. The rearrangement uses TRBV30 and TRBJ2-3, with TRBD2 matching 8 bases. Trimming cost V 0 bases and J 5 bases; bases outside gene matches: 7. The CDR3 contains 15 residues. Germline V gene lookup returns CDR1 GTSNPN and CDR2 SVGIG (reference sequence). The CDR3 DNA reads TGTGCCTGGAGTGTGAGCGGGGGAAGGTTAGATACGCAGTATTTT. Translation: CAWSVSGGRLDTQYF.

The chain joins TRBV20-1 to TRBJ2-1, with unresolved D. Germline CDR1 is DFQATT and CDR2 is SNEGSKA (reference sequence). V was clipped by 6 bases and J by 7 bases, with 7 bases between them. This CDR3 contains 10 residues. This chain's CDR3 is CSAKENEQFF. CDR3 coding DNA: TGCAGTGCCAAAGAGAATGAGCAGTTCTTC.